The 6 T cell receptor beta chains given below trace back to one sample, sequenced in a study of CD4+ T cells in melanoma. The data were produced by immunoSEQ multiplex PCR, yet TCRdb's version contains in-frame clones alone and is incomplete. Found here are a few thousand clones, around four fifths of them singletons; the top ten hold roughly a tenth. Sequenced material: tumor tissue. The receptors come from a human donor with melanoma.

V usage is TRBV11-3 and J usage is TRBJ2-3, with D perhaps matching TRBD2 (6 bases). Germline lookup yields CDR1 SGHNT and CDR2 YENEEA. Trimming removed 2 bases at V and 6 bases at J, with 18 bases between. The CDR3 contains 16 residues. The CDR3 here is CASSLNRGFNPDTQYF. DNA of the CDR3: TGTGCCAGCAGCTTAAACCGGGGGTTTAATCCTGATACGCAGTATTTT. The full variable domain, rest sourced from reference TRBV11-3 and TRBJ2-3, is EAGVVQSPRYKIIEKKQPVAFWCNPISGHNTLYWYLQNLGQGPELLIRYENEEAVDDSQLPKDRFSAERLKGVDSTLKIQPAELGDSAVYLCASSLNRGFNPDTQYFGPGTRLTVL.

The chain uses TRBV6-1 and TRBJ2-2; 16 nucleotides line up with TRBD2. J was trimmed by 8 bases and V by 2 bases; bases with no gene match: 17. This CDR3 is built from 21 residues. Germline V lookup: CDR1 MNHNS, CDR2 SASEGT. The CDR3 loop reads CASSERVPFPGTSGGGGELFF. The DNA for the CDR3 is TGTGCCAGCAGTGAAAGGGTCCCATTCCCCGGGACTAGCGGGGGGGGTGGGGAGCTGTTTTTT.

The V gene is TRBV11-3, the J gene TRBJ2-3; 14 positions agree with TRBD2. The germline V gene encodes CDR1 SGHNT and CDR2 YENEEA. The V gene end was trimmed by 3 bases and the J gene end by 6 bases; junction bases not matched to a gene: 5. The CDR3 contains 16 residues. The CDR3 DNA reads as TGTGCCAGCAGCTTGGGGACTAGCGGGGGAGGGGATACGCAGTATTTT. It codes for CASSLGTSGGGDTQYF.

The chain combines TRBV11-1 with TRBJ2-1; tentative D call: TRBD2 (7 bases). This CDR3 is 16 amino acids long. Looked up from germline, CDR1 is SGHAT and CDR2 is FQDESV (reference sequence). V lost 4 bases and J 1 base, leaving 14 bases between the germline ends. For the CDR3, the DNA is TGTGCCAGCAGCTCTCTCAGGGGAGGGTCCTACAATGAGCAGTTCTTC. Translating it yields CASSSLRGGSYNEQFF.

The chain uses TRBV7-2 and TRBJ1-3; D may be TRBD1 (6 bases). Trimming took off 5 bases at V and 2 bases at J, with 10 bases between the two ends. The V gene's germline CDR1 is SGHTA and CDR2 FQGNSA. CDR3 length: 14 amino acids. CDR3 protein: CASSDRTTGNTIYF. The CDR3 coding sequence is TGTGCCAGCAGCGACAGGACTACTGGAAACACCATATATTTT.

In this sample, this clone turned up a few times. One end of the junction varies from germline; a read error may be responsible. In DNA form, the CDR3 reads TGCGCCACCTCGGGAGGGATATCTCTCGAGCAGTACTTC. This translates into CATSGGISLEQYF. This chain joins TRBV18 and TRBJ2-7; TRBD2 matches at 8 bases. Germline CDR1 reads KGHSH; CDR2 reads LQKENI. The CDR3 is 13 amino acids.